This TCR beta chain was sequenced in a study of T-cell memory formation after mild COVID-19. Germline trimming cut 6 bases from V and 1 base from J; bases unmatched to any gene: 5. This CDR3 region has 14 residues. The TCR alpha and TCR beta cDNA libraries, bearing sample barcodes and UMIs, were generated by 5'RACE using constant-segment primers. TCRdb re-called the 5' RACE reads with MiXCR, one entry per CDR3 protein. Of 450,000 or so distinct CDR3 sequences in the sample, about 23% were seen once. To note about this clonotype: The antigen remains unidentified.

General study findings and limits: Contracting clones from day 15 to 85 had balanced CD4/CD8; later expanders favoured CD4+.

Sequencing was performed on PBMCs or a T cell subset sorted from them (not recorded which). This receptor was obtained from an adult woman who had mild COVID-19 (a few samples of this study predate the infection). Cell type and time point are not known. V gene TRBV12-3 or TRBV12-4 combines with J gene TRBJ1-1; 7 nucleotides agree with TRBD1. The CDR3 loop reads CASRADRRNTEAFF. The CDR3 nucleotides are TGTGCCAGCAGGGCGGACAGGAGGAACACTGAAGCTTTCTTT.